Below are 24 T cell receptor beta chains sequenced from a single sample in a study of T cell responses to AZD1222 COVID-19 vaccine. Sequenced by immunoSEQ multiplex PCR; TCRdb stores in-frame clones only, minus some. The sample has tens of thousands of clones, roughly 87% seen once; the top ten hold about 2%. The sequencing used peripheral blood, collected on day 0 of AZD1222 vaccination. Every receptor here comes from an adult in good health.

This clone has just one count. The chain uses TRBV28 and TRBJ1-6; no firm D call. The CDR3 extends over 14 amino acids. Germline V CDR1 and CDR2: MDHEN, SYDVKM. V lost 3 bases, J lost 6 bases, and 9 bases lay in between. DNA for the CDR3: TGTGCCAGCAGTTTGGACGGGGTTAATTCACCCCTCCACTTT. Protein sequence: CASSLDGVNSPLHF.

The chain couples TRBV7-8 to TRBJ2-1; 12 bases match TRBD2. There are 18 residues in the CDR3. V was clipped by 1 base and J by 3 bases; unmatched bases: 7. The germline CDR1 and CDR2 sequences are SGHVS and FQNEAQ. The CDR3 protein is CASSLGLAGGPFYNEQFF. The CDR3 DNA sequence: TGTGCCAGCAGCTTAGGTCTAGCGGGGGGGCCGTTCTACAATGAGCAGTTCTTC.

J is TRBJ2-5 and V is TRBV21-1; the table's TRBD2 call for D was not verified on the DNA. TRBV21-1 is tagged as a pseudogene. This CDR3 is built from 14 residues. The CDR3 nucleotides read TGTGCCAGGAGCCGGTTGAGGAGCCAAGAGACCCAGTACTTC. It translates to CARSRLRSQETQYF.

The chain carries TRBV19 and TRBJ2-2, with 7 bases that match TRBD2. The CDR3 loop spans 15 amino acids. CDR1 LNHDA and CDR2 SQIVND come from the germline V gene (reference sequence). Trimming cost V 7 bases and J 5 bases; bases outside gene matches: 10. The CDR3 nucleotides read TGTGCCAGTATTCGGCGGACGGGGGGTACCGGGGAGCTGTTTTTT. Protein product: CASIRRTGGTGELFF.

The chain recombines TRBV6-1 with TRBJ1-1; D perhaps matches TRBD1 (6 bases). This CDR3 is built from 14 residues. Germline loops: CDR1 MNHNS, CDR2 SASEGT. V lost 3 bases to trimming and J lost 5 bases, with 13 bases between them. This CDR3 is CASSENRALTEAFF. The CDR3 coding sequence is TGTGCCAGCAGTGAGAACAGGGCTCTAACTGAAGCTTTCTTT.

The chain has TRBV29-1 and TRBJ1-2; D is undetermined. Trimming took off 5 bases at V and 5 bases at J, with 21 bases between the two ends. This CDR3 has 15 residues. Germline CDR1 reads SQVTM; CDR2 reads ANQGSEA. The CDR3 sequence is CSVTRQADSLYGYTF. The DNA for the CDR3 is TGCAGCGTTACCCGTCAAGCGGACTCCCTTTATGGCTACACCTTC.

The genes are TRBV5-4 and TRBJ1-2, with 7 positions matching TRBD1. CDR3 size: 17 residues. Germline V gene sequence: CDR1 SGHNT, CDR2 YYREEE (reference sequence). V lost 0 bases and J lost 0; bases outside the gene matches: 8. The CDR3 sequence: CASSLVAGGRPNYGYTF. The CDR3 nucleotides are TGTGCCAGCAGCTTGGTAGCAGGGGGTCGCCCTAACTATGGCTACACCTTC.

This chain joins TRBV12-2 and TRBJ2-5; the table's D gene call, TRBD1, was not cross checked with the DNA. TRBV12-2 corresponds to a pseudogene. This CDR3 spans 15 amino acids. CDR3 protein: CASRLDGRGQETQYF. In DNA, the CDR3 is TGTGCAAGTCGCTTAGATGGCAGGGGCCAAGAGACCCAGTACTTC.

The chain is built from TRBV27 and TRBJ1-5, with D perhaps matching TRBD1 (5 bases). There are 14 residues in the CDR3. Germline lookup yields CDR1 MNHEY and CDR2 SMNVEV (reference sequence). The ends were cut back, 9 bases at V and 7 bases at J, with 19 bases in the middle. The CDR3 spells CARGFQGPRQPQHF. CDR3 bases: TGTGCCAGGGGGTTTCAGGGACCAAGGCAGCCCCAGCATTTT.

The chain recombines TRBV4-3 with TRBJ1-1, with D hard to call. Trimming shortened V by 0 bases and J by 0 bases, and 5 bases separated the two germline ends. The CDR3 sequence is 14 residues long. The germline V gene has CDR1 LGHNA and CDR2 YSLEER. The CDR3 region is CASSQDQMNTEAFF. In nucleotides, the CDR3 is TGCGCCAGCAGCCAAGACCAGATGAACACTGAAGCTTTCTTT.

The V and J genes are TRBV2 and TRBJ2-3, with 11 bases fitting TRBD2. This CDR3 is 20 amino acids long. Per the germline V gene, CDR1 is SNHLY and CDR2 is FYNNEI. After removal of 6 bases from V and 5 bases from J, the junction contained 22 bases not matched to a gene. As DNA, the CDR3 is TGTGCCAGCAGACGCGAGCGGCTAGCGGGAGGTTCTCGTTTTAAAGATACGCAGTATTTT. This sequence encodes CASRRERLAGGSRFKDTQYF.

J is TRBJ2-5 and V is TRBV11-2; D remains unclear. Trimming cost V 4 bases and J 4 bases, with 4 bases left between them. From germline, CDR1 is SGHAT and CDR2 FQNNGV. The CDR3 length is 11 residues. The CDR3 is CASSSPETQYF. DNA of the CDR3: TGTGCCAGCAGCTCCCCAGAGACCCAGTACTTC.

This clone has just a few counts. V gene TRBV7-2 combines with J gene TRBJ2-6, with a possible D match to TRBD1 (6 bases). The germline V gene encodes CDR1 SGHTA and CDR2 FQGNSA. V dropped 5 bases and J dropped 1 base, with 15 bases sitting between them. This CDR3 is 17 amino acids long. The CDR3 spells CASSPTTGKSGANVLTF. CDR3 nucleotides: TGTGCCAGCAGCCCAACGACAGGAAAATCTGGGGCCAACGTCCTGACTTTC.

The J gene is TRBJ2-6, the V gene TRBV6-5; D is unclear. The V gene's germline CDR1 is MNHEY and CDR2 SVGAGI. V was cut by 4 bases and J by 3 bases, with 7 bases left in between. CDR3 length: 14 amino acids. The chain's CDR3 is CASSSGGGANVLTF. CDR3 nucleotides: TGTGCCAGCAGTTCAGGTGGTGGGGCCAACGTCCTGACTTTC.

Within the sample, this clone is medium-sized (0.01 to 0.1%). The chain uses TRBV4-1 and TRBJ2-3; 11 bases match TRBD2. The CDR3 sequence is 15 residues long. The J segment lost 4 bases and the V segment lost 4 bases, leaving 4 bases of the junction unmatched. Germline V lookup: CDR1 MGHRA, CDR2 YSYEKL. CDR3 DNA sequence: TGCGCCAGCAGCCTTCTAGCGGGAGGCGCAGATACGCAGTATTTT. The encoded protein is CASSLLAGGADTQYF.

CDR3 loop: CASSQGANTEAFF. CDR3 in DNA: TGTGCCAGTAGCCAGGGCGCCAACACTGAAGCTTTCTTT. V and J are TRBV19 and TRBJ1-1, with D perhaps TRBD1 (5 bases). Looked up from germline, CDR1 is LNHDA and CDR2 is SQIVND (reference sequence). Trimming stripped 6 bases from V and 2 bases from J, with 10 bases between. The CDR3 runs to 13 residues.

This rearrangement joins TRBV6-4 to TRBJ1-6; possibly TRBD1 for D (5 bases). Germline V gene sequence: CDR1 MRHNA, CDR2 SNTAGT. The CDR3 contains 15 residues. Trimming took off 6 bases at V and 4 bases at J, with 13 bases between the two ends. Here the CDR3 reads CASRGESSYNSPLHF. The CDR3 nucleotides are TGTGCCAGCAGAGGGGAGTCCTCATATAATTCACCCCTCCACTTT.

The sample holds one count of this clone. CDR3 DNA: TGTGCCAGCACTTCATGGCGGACAGGGGGAAATGAGCAGTTCTTC. Amino acid sequence: CASTSWRTGGNEQFF. J is TRBJ2-1 and V is TRBV2, with TRBD1 matching over 10 bases. This CDR3 region has 15 residues. Germline CDR1 and CDR2: SNHLY and FYNNEI. Trimming at V came to 7 bases and at J to 7 bases, leaving 10 bases not matched to a gene. The full variable domain, in which reference TRBV2 and TRBJ2-1 provide the parts outside the CDR3, is EPEVTQTPSHQVTQMGQEVILRCVPISNHLYFYWYRQILGQKVEFLVSFYNNEISEKSEIFDDQFSVERPDGSNFTLKIRSTKLEDSAMYFCASTSWRTGGNEQFFGPGTRLTVL.

V gene TRBV5-1 combines with J gene TRBJ2-1; weak D call: TRBD2 (6 bases). CDR1 SGHRS and CDR2 YFSETQ come from the germline V gene. The CDR3 has 17 residues. Trimming left V 3 bases short and J 6 bases short, with 22 bases between. For the CDR3, the DNA is TGCGCCAGCAGCTCGCGACTAGTATCCAAACGTGGCAATGAGCAGTTCTTC. Residues: CASSSRLVSKRGNEQFF.

This chain uses TRBV5-1 with TRBJ2-2; TRBD2 agrees at 7 bases. Germline trimming cut 0 bases from V and 2 bases from J; bases unmatched to any gene: 1. The germline V gene encodes CDR1 SGHRS and CDR2 YFSETQ. This CDR3 has 15 amino acids. Here the CDR3 reads CASSLVGLNTGELFF. In nucleotides, the CDR3 is TGCGCCAGCAGCTTGGTGGGACTAAACACCGGGGAGCTGTTTTTT.

This rearrangement joins TRBV3-1 (or the pseudogene TRBV3-2) to TRBJ1-3; D remains unclear. This CDR3 region has 16 residues. V was clipped by 0 bases and J by 0 bases, with 9 bases between them. Germline lookup yields CDR1 LGHDT and CDR2 YNNKEL (reference sequence). CDR3 amino acids: CASSQELTASGNTIYF. The DNA for the CDR3 is TGTGCCAGCAGCCAAGAGTTAACAGCCTCTGGAAACACCATATATTTT.

This rearrangement joins TRBV4-3 to TRBJ2-3; D might be TRBD1 (6 bases). Trimming left V 0 bases short and J 0 bases short, with 13 bases between. This CDR3 spans 17 amino acids. Germline V gene sequence: CDR1 LGHNA, CDR2 YSLEER. CDR3 in amino acids: CASSQELNRGSTDTQYF. As DNA, the CDR3 is TGCGCCAGCAGCCAAGAGCTTAATAGGGGGAGCACAGATACGCAGTATTTT.

The chain combines TRBV3-1 (or the pseudogene TRBV3-2) with TRBJ2-6; 8 nucleotides match TRBD1. V shed 6 bases, J shed 7 bases, and the junction held 8 bases outside the gene matches. The germline CDR1 and CDR2 sequences are LGHDT and YNNKEL (reference sequence). The CDR3 has 15 amino acids. The CDR3 nucleotides read TGTGCCAGCAGTCAGGGGGCCCCAGCCGCCAACGTCCTGACTTTC. It encodes CASSQGAPAANVLTF.

This clone was seen once. The chain joins TRBV19 to TRBJ1-6; no clear D gene. Germline-derived CDR1 and CDR2 are LNHDA and SQIVND (reference sequence). The CDR3 contains 14 residues. V shed 5 bases and J shed 7 bases, with 12 bases lying between them. The CDR3 DNA reads TGTGCCAGTAGTCCGACGAATTCCAATTCACCCCTCCACTTT. It translates to CASSPTNSNSPLHF.